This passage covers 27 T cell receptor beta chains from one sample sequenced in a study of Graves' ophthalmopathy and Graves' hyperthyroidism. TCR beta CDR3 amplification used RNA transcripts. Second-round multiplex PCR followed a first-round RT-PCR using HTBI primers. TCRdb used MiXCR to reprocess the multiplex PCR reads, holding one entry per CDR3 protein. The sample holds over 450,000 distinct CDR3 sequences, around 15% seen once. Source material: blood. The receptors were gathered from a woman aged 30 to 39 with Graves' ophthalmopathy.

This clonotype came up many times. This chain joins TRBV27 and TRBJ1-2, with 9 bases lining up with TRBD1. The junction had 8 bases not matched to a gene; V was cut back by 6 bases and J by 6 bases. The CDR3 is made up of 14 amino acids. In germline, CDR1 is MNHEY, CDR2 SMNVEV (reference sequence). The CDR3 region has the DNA TGTGCCAGCAGCACCAACAGGGGGCGTCATGGCTACACCTTC. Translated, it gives CASSTNRGRHGYTF.

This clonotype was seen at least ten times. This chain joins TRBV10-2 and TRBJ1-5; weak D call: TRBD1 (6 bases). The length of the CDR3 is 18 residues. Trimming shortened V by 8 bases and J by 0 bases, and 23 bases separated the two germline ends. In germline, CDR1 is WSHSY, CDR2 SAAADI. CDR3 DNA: TGCGCCAGCTCAAACAGGGAGTTTGAGGGGTATAGCAATCAGCCCCAGCATTTT. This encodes CASSNREFEGYSNQPQHF.

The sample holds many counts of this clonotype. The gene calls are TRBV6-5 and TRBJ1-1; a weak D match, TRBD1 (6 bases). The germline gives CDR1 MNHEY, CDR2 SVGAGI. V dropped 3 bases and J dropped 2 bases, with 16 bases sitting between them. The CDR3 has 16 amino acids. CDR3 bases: TGTGCCAGCAGTTATTCGGGGGAGACAGGTAACACTGAAGCTTTCTTT. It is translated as CASSYSGETGNTEAFF.

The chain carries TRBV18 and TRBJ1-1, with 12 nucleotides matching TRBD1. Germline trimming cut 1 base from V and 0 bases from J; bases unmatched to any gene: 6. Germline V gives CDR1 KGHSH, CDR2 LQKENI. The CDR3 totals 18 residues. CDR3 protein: CASSPRTGQGAMNTEAFF. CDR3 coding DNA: TGTGCCAGCTCACCACGGACGGGACAGGGGGCCATGAACACTGAAGCTTTCTTT.

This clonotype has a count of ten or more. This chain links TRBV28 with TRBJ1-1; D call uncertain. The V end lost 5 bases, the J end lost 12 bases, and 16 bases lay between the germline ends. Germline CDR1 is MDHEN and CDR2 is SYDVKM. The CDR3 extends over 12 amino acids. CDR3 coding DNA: TGTGCCAGCAGTCTGGAAGGGAGGATGACTTTCTTT. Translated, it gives CASSLEGRMTFF.

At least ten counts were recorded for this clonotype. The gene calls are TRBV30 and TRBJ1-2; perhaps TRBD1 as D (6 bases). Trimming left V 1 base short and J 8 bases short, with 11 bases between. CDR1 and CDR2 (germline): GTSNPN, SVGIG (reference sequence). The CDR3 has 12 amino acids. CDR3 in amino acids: CAWSAQGQGYTF. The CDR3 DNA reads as TGTGCCTGGAGTGCACAGGGCCAAGGCTACACCTTC. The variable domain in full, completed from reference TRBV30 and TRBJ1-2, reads SQTIHQWPATLVQPVGSPLSLECTVEGTSNPNLYWYRQAAGRGLQLLFYSVGIGQISSEVPQNLSASRPQDRQFILSSKKLLLSDSGFYLCAWSAQGQGYTFGSGTRLTVV.

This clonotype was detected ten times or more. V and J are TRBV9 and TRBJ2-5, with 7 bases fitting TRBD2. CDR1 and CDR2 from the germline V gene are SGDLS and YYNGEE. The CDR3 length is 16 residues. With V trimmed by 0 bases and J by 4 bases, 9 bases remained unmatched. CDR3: CASSVVGAGGGETQYF. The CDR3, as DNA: TGTGCCAGCAGCGTAGTCGGAGCGGGCGGGGGAGAGACCCAGTACTTC.

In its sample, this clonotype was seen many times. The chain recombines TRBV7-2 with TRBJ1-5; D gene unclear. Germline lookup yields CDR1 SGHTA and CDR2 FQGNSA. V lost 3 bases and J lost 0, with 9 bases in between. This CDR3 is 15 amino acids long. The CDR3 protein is CASSFRADSNQPQHF. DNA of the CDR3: TGTGCCAGCAGCTTTCGGGCAGATAGCAATCAGCCCCAGCATTTT.

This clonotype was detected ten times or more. The CDR3, as DNA: TGCAGCGTCGAGGGGACAGATAACACTGAAGCTTTCTTT. Translation: CSVEGTDNTEAFF. The V gene is TRBV29-1, the J gene TRBJ1-1; 7 positions match TRBD1. The CDR3 has 13 amino acids. The germline V gene has CDR1 SQVTM and CDR2 ANQGSEA. After removal of 6 bases from V and 2 bases from J, the junction contained 6 bases not matched to a gene.

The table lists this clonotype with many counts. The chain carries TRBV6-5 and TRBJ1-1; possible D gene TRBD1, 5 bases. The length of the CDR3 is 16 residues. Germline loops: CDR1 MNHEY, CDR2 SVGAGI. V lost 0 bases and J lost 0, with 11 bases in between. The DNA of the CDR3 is TGTGCCAGCAGTTACTCGGGACGGATAGTGAACACTGAAGCTTTCTTT. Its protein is CASSYSGRIVNTEAFF.

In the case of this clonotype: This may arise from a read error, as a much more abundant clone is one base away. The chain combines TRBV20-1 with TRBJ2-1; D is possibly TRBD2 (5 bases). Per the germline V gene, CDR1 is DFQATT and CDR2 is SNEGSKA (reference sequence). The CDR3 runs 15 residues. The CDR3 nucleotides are TGCAGTGCAAGGAGGACCAACAAAAAATACAATGAGAAGTTCTTC. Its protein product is CSARRTNKKYNEKFF.

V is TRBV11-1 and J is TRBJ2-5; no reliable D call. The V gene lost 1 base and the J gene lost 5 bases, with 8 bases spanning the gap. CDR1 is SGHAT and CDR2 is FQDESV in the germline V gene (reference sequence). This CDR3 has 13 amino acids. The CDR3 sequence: CASSLGVIETQYF. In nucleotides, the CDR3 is TGTGCCAGCAGCTTAGGTGTAATCGAGACCCAGTACTTC.

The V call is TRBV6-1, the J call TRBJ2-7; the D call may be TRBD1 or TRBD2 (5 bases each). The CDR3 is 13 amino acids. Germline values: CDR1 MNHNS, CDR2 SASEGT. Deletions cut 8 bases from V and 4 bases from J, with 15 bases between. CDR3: CASGGTGDYEQYF. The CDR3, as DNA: TGTGCCAGCGGGGGAACAGGAGATTACGAGCAGTACTTC.

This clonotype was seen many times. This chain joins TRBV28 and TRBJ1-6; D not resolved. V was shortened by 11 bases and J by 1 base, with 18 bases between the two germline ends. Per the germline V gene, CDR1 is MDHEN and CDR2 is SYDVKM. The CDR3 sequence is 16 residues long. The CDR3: CAAKPGAASYNSPLHF. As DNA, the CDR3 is TGTGCCGCGAAGCCGGGCGCAGCATCCTATAATTCACCCCTCCACTTT.

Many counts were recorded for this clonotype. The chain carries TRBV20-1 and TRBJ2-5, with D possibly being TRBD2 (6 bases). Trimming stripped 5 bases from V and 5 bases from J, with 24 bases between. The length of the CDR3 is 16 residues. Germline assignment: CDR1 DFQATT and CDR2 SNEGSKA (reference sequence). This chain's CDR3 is CSARLGTSAGSETQYF. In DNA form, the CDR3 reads TGCAGTGCTCGGTTGGGGACTTCGGCAGGGTCGGAGACCCAGTACTTC.

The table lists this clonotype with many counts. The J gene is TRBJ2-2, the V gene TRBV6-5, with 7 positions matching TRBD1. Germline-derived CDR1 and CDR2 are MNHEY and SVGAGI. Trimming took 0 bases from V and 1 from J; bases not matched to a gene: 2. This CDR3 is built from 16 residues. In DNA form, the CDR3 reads TGTGCCAGCAGTTACTCATGGACAGGGAACACCGGGGAGCTGTTTTTT. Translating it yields CASSYSWTGNTGELFF.

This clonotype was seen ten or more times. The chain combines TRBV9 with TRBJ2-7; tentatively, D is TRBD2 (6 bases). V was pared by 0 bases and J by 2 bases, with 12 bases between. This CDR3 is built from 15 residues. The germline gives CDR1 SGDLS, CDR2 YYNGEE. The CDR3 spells CASSVGSGSTYEQYF. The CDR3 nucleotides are TGTGCCAGCAGCGTAGGAAGCGGGTCCACCTACGAGCAGTACTTC.

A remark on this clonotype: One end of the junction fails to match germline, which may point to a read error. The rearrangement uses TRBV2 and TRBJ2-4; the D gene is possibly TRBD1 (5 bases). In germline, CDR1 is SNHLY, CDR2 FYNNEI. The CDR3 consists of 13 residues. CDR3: CASVSGGLDIKYF. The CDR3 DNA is TGTGCCAGCGTCTCGGGCGGATTGGACATTAAGTACTTC.

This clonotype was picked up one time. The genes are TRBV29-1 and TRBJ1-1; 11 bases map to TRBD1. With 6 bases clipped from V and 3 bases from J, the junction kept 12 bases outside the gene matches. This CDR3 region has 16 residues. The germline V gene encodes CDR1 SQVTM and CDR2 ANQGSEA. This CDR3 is CSVATLGTGGDTEAFF. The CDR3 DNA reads TGCAGCGTAGCAACCTTAGGGACAGGGGGGGACACTGAAGCTTTCTTT.

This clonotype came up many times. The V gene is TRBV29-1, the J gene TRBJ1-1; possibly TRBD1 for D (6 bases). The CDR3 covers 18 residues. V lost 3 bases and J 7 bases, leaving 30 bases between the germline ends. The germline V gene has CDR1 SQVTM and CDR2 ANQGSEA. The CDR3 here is CSVEGPRGAFDEGGEAFF. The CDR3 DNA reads TGCAGCGTTGAGGGCCCGAGGGGGGCATTCGACGAAGGGGGTGAAGCTTTCTTT.

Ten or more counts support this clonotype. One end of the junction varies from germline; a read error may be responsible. The CDR3 DNA is TGTGCCAGCAGTTACTCCCGCGGGGGGGGAACCGGGAAGCTGTTTTTT. Its translation is CASSYSRGGGTGKLFF. V is TRBV6-5 and J is TRBJ2-2; 9 bases line up with TRBD2. Germline CDR1 MNHEY, CDR2 SVGAGI. The CDR3 is 16 amino acids.

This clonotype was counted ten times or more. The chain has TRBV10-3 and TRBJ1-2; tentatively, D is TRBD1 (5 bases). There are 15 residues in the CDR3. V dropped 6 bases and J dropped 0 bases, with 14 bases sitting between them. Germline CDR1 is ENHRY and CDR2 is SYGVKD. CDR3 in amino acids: CAISLGTGTNYGYTF. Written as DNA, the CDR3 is TGTGCCATCAGCCTCGGGACGGGGACTAACTATGGCTACACCTTC.

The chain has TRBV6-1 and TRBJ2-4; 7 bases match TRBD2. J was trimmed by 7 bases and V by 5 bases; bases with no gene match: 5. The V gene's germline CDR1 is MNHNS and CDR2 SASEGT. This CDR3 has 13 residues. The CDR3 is CASSRGVKNIQYF. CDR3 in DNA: TGTGCCAGCAGTCGGGGGGTTAAGAACATTCAGTACTTC.

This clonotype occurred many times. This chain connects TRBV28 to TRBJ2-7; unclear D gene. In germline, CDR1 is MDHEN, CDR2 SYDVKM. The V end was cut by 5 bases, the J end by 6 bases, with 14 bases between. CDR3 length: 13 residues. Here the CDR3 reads CASSLLLKGEQYF. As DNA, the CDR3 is TGTGCCAGCAGTCTCTTGTTAAAAGGCGAGCAGTACTTC.

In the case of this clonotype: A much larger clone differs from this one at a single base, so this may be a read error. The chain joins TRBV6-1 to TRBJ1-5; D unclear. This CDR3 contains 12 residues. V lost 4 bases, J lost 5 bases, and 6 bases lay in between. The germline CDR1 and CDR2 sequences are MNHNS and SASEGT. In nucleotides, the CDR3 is TGTGCCAGCAGTGGAGACTATCAGCCCCAGCATTTT. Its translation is CASSGDYQPQHF.

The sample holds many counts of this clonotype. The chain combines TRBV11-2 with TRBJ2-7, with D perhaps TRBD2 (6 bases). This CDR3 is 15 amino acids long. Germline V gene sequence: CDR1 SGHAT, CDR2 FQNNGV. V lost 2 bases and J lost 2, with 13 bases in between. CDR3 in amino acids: CASSLREVRTYEQYF. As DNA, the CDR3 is TGTGCCAGCAGCTTAAGGGAGGTGCGGACCTACGAGCAGTACTTC.

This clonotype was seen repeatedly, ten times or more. CDR3 loop: CATQPGGTRDPGELFF. CDR3 DNA sequence: TGTGCCACCCAGCCGGGAGGGACTAGGGATCCCGGGGAGCTGTTTTTT. This chain links TRBV11-1 with TRBJ2-2, with TRBD2 identical over 8 bases. The germline V gene encodes CDR1 SGHAT and CDR2 FQDESV (reference sequence). This CDR3 has 16 residues. The trim removed 10 bases at V and 6 bases at J, leaving 16 bases unmatched.